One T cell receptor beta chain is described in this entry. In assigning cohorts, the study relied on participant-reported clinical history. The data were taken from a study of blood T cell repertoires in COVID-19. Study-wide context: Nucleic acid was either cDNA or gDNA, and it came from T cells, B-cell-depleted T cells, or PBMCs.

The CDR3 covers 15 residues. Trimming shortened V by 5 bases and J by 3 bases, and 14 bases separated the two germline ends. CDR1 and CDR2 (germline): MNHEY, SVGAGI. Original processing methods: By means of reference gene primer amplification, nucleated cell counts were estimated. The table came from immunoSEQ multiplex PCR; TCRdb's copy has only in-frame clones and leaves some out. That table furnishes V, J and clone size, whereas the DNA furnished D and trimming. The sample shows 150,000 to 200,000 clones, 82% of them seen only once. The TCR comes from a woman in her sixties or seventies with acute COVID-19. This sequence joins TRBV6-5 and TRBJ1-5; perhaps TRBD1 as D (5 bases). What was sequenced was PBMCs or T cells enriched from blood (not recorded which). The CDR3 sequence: CASSRRRGINQPQHF. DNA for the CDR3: TGTGCCAGCAGTCGCCGACGGGGGATCAATCAGCCCCAGCATTTT.